This entry features one T cell receptor beta chain sequence. The antigen remains undetermined. A much larger clone differs by one base, so this may be a read error. The time point here: newly diagnosed GD, antithyroid drugs for less than 3 months. TCR sequences were obtained from RNA taken from PBMCs. This CDR3 is built from 15 residues. V lost 6 bases, J lost 7 bases, and 13 bases stayed unmatched. This record comes from a study of regulatory T cells in long-lasting Graves disease. Overall study results and limits: Sample size was small, which may have lowered accuracy.

Arm-PCR of CDR3 regions with iRepertoire HTBI primers generated TCR beta libraries. As processed by the authors: Among the samples, 50 to 80 TRBV and 12 to 15 TRBJ segments were identified. TCRdb reprocessed the multiplex PCR reads via MiXCR and lists one record per CDR3 protein. The V and J calls, along with clone size, are taken from TCRdb and not from the paper's own processing. The repertoire holds about 400,000 distinct CDR3 sequences, with about 17% as singletons. The sample was also reused in another study, on T cells in Graves' hyperthyroidism and ophthalmopathy. From that paper: Together with thyroid ultrasound, orbital computed tomography, serum thyroxine and TRAb, clinical symptoms were used for diagnoses. Ophthalmopathy cases were set apart from stable hyperthyroidism by a 13 V-J model.

The chain couples TRBV12-3 or TRBV12-4 to TRBJ2-7, with 9 bases aligning to TRBD2. The sample in question was peripheral blood mononuclear cells (PBMCs), obtained at new diagnosis, from a patient treated with antithyroid drugs. This TCR derives from a woman between 18 and 29 years old with Graves disease. CDR3: CASSLKGRGGHEQYF. The CDR3 DNA reads TGTGCCAGCAGCCTAAAGGGGCGGGGGGGCCATGAGCAGTACTTC.